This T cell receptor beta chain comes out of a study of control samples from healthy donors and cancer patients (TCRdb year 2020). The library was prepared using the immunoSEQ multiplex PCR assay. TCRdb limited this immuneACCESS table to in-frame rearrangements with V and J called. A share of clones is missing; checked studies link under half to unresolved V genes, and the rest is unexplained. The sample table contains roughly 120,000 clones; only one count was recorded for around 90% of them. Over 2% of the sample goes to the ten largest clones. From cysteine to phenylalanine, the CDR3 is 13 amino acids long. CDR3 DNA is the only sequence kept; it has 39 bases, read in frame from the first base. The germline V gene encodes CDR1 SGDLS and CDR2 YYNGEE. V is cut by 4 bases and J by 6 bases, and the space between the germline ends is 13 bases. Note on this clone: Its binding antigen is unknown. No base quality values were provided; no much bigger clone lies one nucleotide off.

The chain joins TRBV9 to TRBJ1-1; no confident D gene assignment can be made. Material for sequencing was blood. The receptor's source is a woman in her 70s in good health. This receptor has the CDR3 CASSTQPLAEAFF. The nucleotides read TGTGCCAGCAGCACTCAGCCCTTGGCTGAAGCTTTCTTT. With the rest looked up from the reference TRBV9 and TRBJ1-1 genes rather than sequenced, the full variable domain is DSGVTQTPKHLITATGQRVTLRCSPRSGDLSVYWYQQSLDQGLQFLIQYYNGEERAKGNILERFSAQQFPDLHSELNLSSLELGDSALYFCASSTQPLAEAFFGQGTRLTVV.